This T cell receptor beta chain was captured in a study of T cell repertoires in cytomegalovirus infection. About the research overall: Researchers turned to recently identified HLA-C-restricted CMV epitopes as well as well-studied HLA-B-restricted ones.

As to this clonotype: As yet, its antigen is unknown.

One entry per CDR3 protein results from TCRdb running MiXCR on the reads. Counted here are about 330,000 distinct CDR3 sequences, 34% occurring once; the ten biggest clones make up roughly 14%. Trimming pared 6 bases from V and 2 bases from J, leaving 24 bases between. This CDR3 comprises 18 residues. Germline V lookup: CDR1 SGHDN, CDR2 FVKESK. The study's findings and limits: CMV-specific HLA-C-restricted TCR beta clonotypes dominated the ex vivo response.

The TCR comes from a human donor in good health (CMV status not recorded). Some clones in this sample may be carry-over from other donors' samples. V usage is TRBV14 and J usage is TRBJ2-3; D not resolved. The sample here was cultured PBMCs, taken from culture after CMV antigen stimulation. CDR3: CASSGVMVPLSITDTQYF. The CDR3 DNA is TGTGCCAGCAGTGGGGTGATGGTACCCCTTTCTATCACAGATACGCAGTATTTT.